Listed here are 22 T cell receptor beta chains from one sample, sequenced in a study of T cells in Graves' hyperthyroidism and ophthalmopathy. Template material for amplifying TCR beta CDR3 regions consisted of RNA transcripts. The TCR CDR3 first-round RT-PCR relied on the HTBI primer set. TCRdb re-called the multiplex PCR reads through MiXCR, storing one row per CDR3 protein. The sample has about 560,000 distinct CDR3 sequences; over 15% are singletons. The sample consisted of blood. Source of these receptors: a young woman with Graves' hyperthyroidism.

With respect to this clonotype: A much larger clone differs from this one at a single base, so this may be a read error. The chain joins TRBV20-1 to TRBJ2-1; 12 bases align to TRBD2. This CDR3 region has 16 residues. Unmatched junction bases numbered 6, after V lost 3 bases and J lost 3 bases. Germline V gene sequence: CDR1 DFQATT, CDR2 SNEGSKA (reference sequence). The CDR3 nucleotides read TGCAGTGCTAGTGGCGTGACTAGCGGGAGCTACAATGAGCAGTTCTTC. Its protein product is CSASGVTSGSYNEQFF.

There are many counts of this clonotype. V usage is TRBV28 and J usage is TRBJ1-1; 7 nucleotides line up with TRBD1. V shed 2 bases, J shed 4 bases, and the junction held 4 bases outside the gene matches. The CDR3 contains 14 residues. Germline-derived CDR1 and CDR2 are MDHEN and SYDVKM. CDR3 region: CASSLTGVSTEAFF. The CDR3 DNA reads TGTGCCAGCAGTTTAACAGGGGTTAGCACTGAAGCTTTCTTT.

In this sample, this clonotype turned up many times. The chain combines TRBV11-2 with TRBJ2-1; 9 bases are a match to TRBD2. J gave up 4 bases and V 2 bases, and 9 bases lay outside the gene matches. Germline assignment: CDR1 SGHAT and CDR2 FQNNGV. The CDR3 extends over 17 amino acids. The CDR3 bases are TGTGCCAGCAGCTTACGTGGTCGCGGGGGGGCTTACAATGAGCAGTTCTTC. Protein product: CASSLRGRGGAYNEQFF.

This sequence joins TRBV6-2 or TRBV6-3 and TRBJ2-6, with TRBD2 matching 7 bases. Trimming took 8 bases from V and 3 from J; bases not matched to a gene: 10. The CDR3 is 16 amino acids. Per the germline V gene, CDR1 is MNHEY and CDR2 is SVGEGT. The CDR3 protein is CASGGGGEIGANVLTF. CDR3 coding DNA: TGTGCCAGCGGGGGGGGGGGGGAAATTGGGGCCAACGTCCTGACTTTC.

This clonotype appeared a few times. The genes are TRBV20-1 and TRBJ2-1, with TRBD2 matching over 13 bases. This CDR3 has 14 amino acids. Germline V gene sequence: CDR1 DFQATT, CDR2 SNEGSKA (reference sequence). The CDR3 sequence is CSLLLAGGRNEQFF. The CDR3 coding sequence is TGCAGCTTACTACTAGCGGGAGGGAGGAATGAGCAGTTCTTC.

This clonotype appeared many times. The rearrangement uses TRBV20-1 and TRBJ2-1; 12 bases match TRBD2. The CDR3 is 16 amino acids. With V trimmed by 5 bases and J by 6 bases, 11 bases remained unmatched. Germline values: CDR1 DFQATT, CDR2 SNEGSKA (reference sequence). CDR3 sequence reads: CSAASGRGEVSNEQFF. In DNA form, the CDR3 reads TGCAGTGCTGCTAGCGGGAGGGGGGAAGTCAGCAATGAGCAGTTCTTC.

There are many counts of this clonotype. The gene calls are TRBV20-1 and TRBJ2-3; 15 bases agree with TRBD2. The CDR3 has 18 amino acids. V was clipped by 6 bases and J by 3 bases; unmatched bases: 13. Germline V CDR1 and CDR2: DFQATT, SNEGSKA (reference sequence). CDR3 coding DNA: TGCAGTGCGAAGGGACTAGCGGGGGGCCACTCCAGGACAGATACGCAGTATTTT. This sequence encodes CSAKGLAGGHSRTDTQYF.

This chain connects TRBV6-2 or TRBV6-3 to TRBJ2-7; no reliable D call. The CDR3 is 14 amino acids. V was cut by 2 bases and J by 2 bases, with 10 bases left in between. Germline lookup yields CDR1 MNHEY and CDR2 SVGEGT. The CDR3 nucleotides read TGTGCCAGCAGTTACCCTCGGCTCGCCTACGAGCAGTACTTC. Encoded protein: CASSYPRLAYEQYF.

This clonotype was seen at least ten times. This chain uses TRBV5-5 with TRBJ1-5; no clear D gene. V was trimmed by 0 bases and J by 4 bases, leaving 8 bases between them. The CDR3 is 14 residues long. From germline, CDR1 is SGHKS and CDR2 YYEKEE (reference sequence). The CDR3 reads CASSLGHQNQPQHF. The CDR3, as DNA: TGTGCCAGCAGCTTGGGACACCAAAATCAGCCCCAGCATTTT.

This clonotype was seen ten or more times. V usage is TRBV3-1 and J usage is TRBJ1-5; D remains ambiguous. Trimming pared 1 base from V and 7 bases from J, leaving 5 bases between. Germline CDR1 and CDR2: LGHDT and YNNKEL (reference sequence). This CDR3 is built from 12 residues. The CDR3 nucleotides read TGTGCCAGCAGCCAAGCCAACCAGCCCCAGCATTTT. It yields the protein CASSQANQPQHF.

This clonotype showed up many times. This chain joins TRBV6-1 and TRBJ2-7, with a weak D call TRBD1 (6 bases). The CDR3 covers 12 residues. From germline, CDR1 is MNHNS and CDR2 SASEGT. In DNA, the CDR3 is TGTACGTCCCGGGACACGGACTACGAGCAGTACTTC. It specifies CTSRDTDYEQYF.

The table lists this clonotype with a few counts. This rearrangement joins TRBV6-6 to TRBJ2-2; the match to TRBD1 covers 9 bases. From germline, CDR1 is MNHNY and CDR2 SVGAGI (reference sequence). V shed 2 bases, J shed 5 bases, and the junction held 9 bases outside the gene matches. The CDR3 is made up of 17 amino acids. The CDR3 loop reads CASSYLQTGGSTGELFF. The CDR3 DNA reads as TGTGCCAGCAGTTACCTACAGACAGGGGGTAGTACCGGGGAGCTGTTTTTT.

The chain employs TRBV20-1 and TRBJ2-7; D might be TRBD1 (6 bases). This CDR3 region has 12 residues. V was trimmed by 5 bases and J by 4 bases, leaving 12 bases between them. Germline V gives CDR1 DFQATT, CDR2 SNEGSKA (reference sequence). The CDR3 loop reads CSAGWQGYEQYF. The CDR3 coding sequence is TGCAGTGCTGGGTGGCAGGGGTACGAGCAGTACTTC.

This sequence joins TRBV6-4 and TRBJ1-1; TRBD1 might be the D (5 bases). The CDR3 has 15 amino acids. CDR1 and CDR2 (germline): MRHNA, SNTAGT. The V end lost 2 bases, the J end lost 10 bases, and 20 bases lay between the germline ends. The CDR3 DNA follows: TGTGCCAGCAGTGACCAGTATAGGGGCGCGATAGGAGCTTTCTTT. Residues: CASSDQYRGAIGAFF.

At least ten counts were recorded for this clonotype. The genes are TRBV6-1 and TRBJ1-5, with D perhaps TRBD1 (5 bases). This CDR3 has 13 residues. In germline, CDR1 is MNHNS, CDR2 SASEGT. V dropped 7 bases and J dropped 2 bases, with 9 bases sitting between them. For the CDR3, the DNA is TGTGCCAGCACTCCGGGGGGCAATCAGCCCCAGCATTTT. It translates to CASTPGGNQPQHF.

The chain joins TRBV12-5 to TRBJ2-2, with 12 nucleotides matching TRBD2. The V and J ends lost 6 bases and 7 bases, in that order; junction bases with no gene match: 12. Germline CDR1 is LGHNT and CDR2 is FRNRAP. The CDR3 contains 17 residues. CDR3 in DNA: TGTGCTAGTGGCCTGACAGGGTCGACTAGCGGGAGCGGGGAGCTGTTTTTT. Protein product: CASGLTGSTSGSGELFF. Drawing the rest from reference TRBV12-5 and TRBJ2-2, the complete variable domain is DARVTQTPRHKVTEMGQEVTMRCQPILGHNTVFWYRQTMMQGLELLAYFRNRAPLDDSGMPKDRFSAEMPDATLATLKIQPSEPRDSAVYFCASGLTGSTSGSGELFFGEGSRLTVL.

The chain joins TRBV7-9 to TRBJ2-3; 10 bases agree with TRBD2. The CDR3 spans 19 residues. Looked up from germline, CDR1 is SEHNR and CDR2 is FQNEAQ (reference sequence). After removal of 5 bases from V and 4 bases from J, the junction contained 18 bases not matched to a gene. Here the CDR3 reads CASSANGRLAGVVPDTQYF. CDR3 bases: TGTGCCAGCAGCGCGAACGGTAGGCTAGCGGGAGTGGTGCCAGATACGCAGTATTTT.

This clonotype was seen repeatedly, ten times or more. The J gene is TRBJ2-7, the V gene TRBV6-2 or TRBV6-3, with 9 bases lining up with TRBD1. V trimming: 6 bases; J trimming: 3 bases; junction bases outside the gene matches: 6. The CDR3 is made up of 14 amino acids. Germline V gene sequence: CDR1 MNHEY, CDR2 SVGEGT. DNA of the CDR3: TGTGCCAGCAGCACCAGACAGGGGGGCTACGAGCAGTACTTC. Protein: CASSTRQGGYEQYF.

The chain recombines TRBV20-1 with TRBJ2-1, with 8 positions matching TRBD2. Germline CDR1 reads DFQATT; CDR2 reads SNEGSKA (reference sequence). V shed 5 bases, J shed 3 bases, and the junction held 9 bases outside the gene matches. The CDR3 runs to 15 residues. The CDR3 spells CSAPTTSGDYNEQFF. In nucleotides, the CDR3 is TGCAGTGCTCCAACTACTAGCGGAGACTACAATGAGCAGTTCTTC.

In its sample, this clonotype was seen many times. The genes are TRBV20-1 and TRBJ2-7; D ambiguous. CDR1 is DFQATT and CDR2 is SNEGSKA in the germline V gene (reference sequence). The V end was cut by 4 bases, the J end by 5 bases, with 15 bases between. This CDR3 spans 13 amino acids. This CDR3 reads CSAKEFLINEQYF. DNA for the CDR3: TGCAGTGCTAAAGAGTTCCTCATCAACGAGCAGTACTTC.

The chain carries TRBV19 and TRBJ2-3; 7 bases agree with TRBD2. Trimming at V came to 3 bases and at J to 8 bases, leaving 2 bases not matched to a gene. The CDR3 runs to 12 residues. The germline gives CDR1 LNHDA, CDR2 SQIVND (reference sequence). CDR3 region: CASSIWEGTQYF. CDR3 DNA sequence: TGTGCCAGTAGTATCTGGGAGGGTACGCAGTATTTT.

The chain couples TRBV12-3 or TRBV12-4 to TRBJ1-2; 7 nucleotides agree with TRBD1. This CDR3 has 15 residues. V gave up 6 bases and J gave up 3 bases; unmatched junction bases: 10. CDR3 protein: CASRRGIGGYYGYTF. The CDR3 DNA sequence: TGTGCCAGCAGGAGGGGGATAGGGGGCTACTATGGCTACACCTTC.